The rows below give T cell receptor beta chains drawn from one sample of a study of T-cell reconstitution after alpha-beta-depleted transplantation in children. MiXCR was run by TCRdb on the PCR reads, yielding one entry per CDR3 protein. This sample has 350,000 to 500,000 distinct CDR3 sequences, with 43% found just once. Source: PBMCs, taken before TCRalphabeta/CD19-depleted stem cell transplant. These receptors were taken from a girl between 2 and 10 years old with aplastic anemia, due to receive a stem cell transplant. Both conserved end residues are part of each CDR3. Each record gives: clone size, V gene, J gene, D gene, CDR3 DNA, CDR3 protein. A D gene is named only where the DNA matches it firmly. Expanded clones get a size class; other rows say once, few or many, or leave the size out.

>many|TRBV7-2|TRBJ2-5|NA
TGTGCCAGCAGCTCCGCAGGGTTACAAGAGACCCAGTACTTC
CASSSAGLQETQYF
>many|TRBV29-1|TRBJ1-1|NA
TGCAGCGTCCAGGTGAACACTGAAGCTTTCTTT
CSVQVNTEAFF
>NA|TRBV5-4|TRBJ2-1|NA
TGTGCCAGCAAACTAGTGGCTTACAATGAGCAGTTCTTC
CASKLVAYNEQFF
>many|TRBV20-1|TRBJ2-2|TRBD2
TGCAGTGCCGCTAGCGGGGTCACCGGGGAGCTGTTTTTT
CSAASGVTGELFF
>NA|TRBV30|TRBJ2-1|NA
TGTGCCTGGAGGCCCCCAGGGCGGGAGCAGTTCTTC
CAWRPPGREQFF
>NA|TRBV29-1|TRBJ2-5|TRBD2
TGCAGCTCCGGGGGGGGCGCGCGGGAGACCCAGTACTTC
CSSGGGARETQYF
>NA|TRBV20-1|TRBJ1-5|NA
TGCAGTGTCGGACAGACCAATCAGCCCCAGCATTTT
CSVGQTNQPQHF
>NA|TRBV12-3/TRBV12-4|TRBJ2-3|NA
TGTGCCAGCAGTGCGCCGGACCGAAGTCCAGATACGCAGTATTTT
CASSAPDRSPDTQYF
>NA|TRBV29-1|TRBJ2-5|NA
TGCAGCGCTGACGGGGGCGCGGAGACCCAGTACTTC
CSADGGAETQYF
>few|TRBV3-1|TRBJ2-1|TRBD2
TGTGCCAGCAGCGCCGGGACTAGCGGCAAACACAATGAGCAGTTCTTC
CASSAGTSGKHNEQFF
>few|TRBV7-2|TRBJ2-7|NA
TGTGCCAGCAGCTCAGATTATCGGACAGCAGGGGACGAGCAGTACTTC
CASSSDYRTAGDEQYF
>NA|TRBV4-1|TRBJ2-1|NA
TGCGCCAGCAGCCGCCAGCCTAACTACAATGAGCAGTTCTTC
CASSRQPNYNEQFF
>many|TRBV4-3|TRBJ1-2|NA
TGCGCCAGCAGCCAAGAGACCCATCGGAACAGACGTAACTATGGCTACACCTTC
CASSQETHRNRRNYGYTF
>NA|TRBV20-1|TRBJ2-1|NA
TGCAGTGCTAGAGGACAGATCAATGAGCAGTTCTTC
CSARGQINEQFF
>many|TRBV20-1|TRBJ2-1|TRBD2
TGCAGTGCTAGAGCTAGCGGACCCTACAATGAGCAGTTCTTC
CSARASGPYNEQFF
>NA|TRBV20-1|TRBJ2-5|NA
TGCAGTGCCACCCCCCCAAGCGGAGAGACCCAGTACTTC
CSATPPSGETQYF
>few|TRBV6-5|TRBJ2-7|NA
TGTGCCAGCAGTTACTCGGGGGTAGGGGTCTCCTACGAGCAGTACTTC
CASSYSGVGVSYEQYF
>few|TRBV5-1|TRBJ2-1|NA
TGCGCCAGCAGCTTTCCCCCAGCAACCAACCACAATGAGCAGTTCTTC
CASSFPPATNHNEQFF
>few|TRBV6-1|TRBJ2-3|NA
TGTGCCAGCAGGACCTCCGGGACTACAGATACGCAGTATTTT
CASRTSGTTDTQYF
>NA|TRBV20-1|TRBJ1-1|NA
TGCAGAGCTAGAAGGGACCTCAACACTGAAGCTTTCTTT
CRARRDLNTEAFF
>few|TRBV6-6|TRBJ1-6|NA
TGTGCCAGCAGTTCTTCTTCACCCCTCCACTTT
CASSSSSPLHF
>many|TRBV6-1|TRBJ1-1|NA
TGTGCCAGCCGGACGGTCAACACTGAAGCTTTCTTT
CASRTVNTEAFF
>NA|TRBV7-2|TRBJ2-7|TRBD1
TGTGCCAGCAGCGCGGACAGGGTAGTTTACGAGCAGTACTTC
CASSADRVVYEQYF
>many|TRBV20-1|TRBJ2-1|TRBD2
TGCAGTGCTATAAGCGGGAGGCCCGGGAATGAGCAGTTCTTC
CSAISGRPGNEQFF
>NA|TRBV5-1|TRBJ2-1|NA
TGCGCCAGCAGCTGGACCGACCAGAGAGATGAGCAGTTCTTC
CASSWTDQRDEQFF
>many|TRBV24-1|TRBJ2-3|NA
TGTGCCACCAGTGACTGGAGGGGGGTTGCGCAGTATTTT
CATSDWRGVAQYF
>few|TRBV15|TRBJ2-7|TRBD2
TGTGCCACCAGCCTAGGGGTAGCGGGGCCCACCTACGAGCAGTACTTC
CATSLGVAGPTYEQYF
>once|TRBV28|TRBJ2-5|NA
TGTGCCAGCAGTTCTTCCCCGACCCAGTACTTC
CASSSSPTQYF
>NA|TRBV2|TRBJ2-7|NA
TGTGCCAGCCCGTACAGTGAGCAGTACTTC
CASPYSEQYF
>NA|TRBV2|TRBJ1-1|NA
TGTGCCAGCCTCCTTATGTGGGGCTCTGAAGCTTTCTTT
CASLLMWGSEAFF
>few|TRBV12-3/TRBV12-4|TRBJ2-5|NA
TGTGCCAGCAGTTTACCCAGCGGTCAAGAGACCCAGTACTTC
CASSLPSGQETQYF